This is a list of T cell receptor beta chains from one sample in a study of cytomegalovirus exposure and HLA in healthy donors. Profiled with immunoSEQ multiplex PCR; TCRdb holds only in-frame clones, not every one. The data hold 130,000 to 150,000 clones, with 60% to 85% observed a single time. The sample comprised PBMCs. Receptors were obtained from a male donor in good health and CMV-seronegative. The CDR3 runs from the conserved cysteine through the conserved F or W. Each record gives: V gene, D gene, J gene, clone size, CDR3 protein, CDR3 DNA. The D gene is left open where the match is weak. Part of the rows lack a size; the others show once, few, many or a class for expanded clones.

V: TRBV2
D: TRBD2
J: TRBJ2-1
size: .
CDR3: CASSLGTSGGNEQFF
DNA: TGTGCCAGCTCTCTAGGGACTAGCGGGGGCAATGAGCAGTTCTTC

V: TRBV4-1
D: TRBD1
J: TRBJ2-1
size: .
CDR3: CASSQVDRGAHNEQFF
DNA: TGCGCCAGCAGCCAAGTAGACAGGGGGGCGCACAATGAGCAGTTCTTC

V: TRBV7-6
D: .
J: TRBJ1-6
size: few
CDR3: CASSRSGVDTYNSPLHF
DNA: TGTGCCAGCAGCCGAAGCGGGGTGGATACCTATAATTCACCCCTCCACTTT

V: TRBV29-1
D: .
J: TRBJ1-3
size: .
CDR3: CSVGWTAGNTIYF
DNA: TGCAGCGTTGGCTGGACTGCTGGAAACACCATATATTTT

V: TRBV7-9
D: .
J: TRBJ1-5
size: once
CDR3: CSSSLCSAGRCNQPQHF
DNA: TGTTCCAGCAGCTTATGTTCTGCGGGGCGATGCAATCAGCCCCAGCATTTT

V: TRBV29-1
D: .
J: TRBJ2-7
size: .
CDR3: CSVEVRGYEQYF
DNA: TGCAGCGTTGAGGTCAGGGGCTACGAGCAGTACTTC

V: TRBV6-6
D: .
J: TRBJ1-1
size: .
CDR3: CASSYKEGRKTEAFF
DNA: TGTGCCAGCAGTTACAAGGAGGGCAGGAAAACTGAAGCTTTCTTT

V: TRBV27
D: .
J: TRBJ1-6
size: few
CDR3: CASSKGAVAWNSPLHF
DNA: TGTGCCAGCAGTAAAGGGGCGGTTGCGTGGAATTCACCCCTCCACTTT

V: TRBV4-2
D: .
J: TRBJ2-4
size: few
CDR3: CASSRQDYKNIQYF
DNA: TGTGCCAGCAGCCGACAGGATTACAAAAACATTCAGTACTTC

V: TRBV19
D: .
J: TRBJ1-5
size: .
CDR3: CASSISEIPGDQPQHF
DNA: TGTGCCAGTAGTATATCTGAAATTCCAGGGGATCAGCCCCAGCATTTT

V: TRBV30
D: .
J: TRBJ1-1
size: few
CDR3: CAWSGRAPRTEAFF
DNA: TGTGCCTGGAGTGGGAGGGCCCCGCGGACTGAAGCTTTCTTT

V: TRBV30
D: TRBD1
J: TRBJ1-1
size: .
CDR3: CAWRTGKNTEAFF
DNA: TGTGCCTGGAGGACAGGGAAGAACACTGAAGCTTTCTTT

V: TRBV27
D: TRBD2
J: TRBJ2-7
size: few
CDR3: CASSLYYRTSGRSLGSYEQYF
DNA: TGTGCCAGCAGTTTATATTATCGGACTAGCGGGAGGTCGTTAGGCTCCTACGAGCAGTACTTC

V: TRBV5-8
D: TRBD1
J: TRBJ2-2
size: .
CDR3: CASSETGGLAGELFF
DNA: TGTGCCAGCAGCGAAACAGGGGGCCTCGCCGGGGAGCTGTTTTTT

V: TRBV7-8
D: TRBD1
J: TRBJ2-5
size: .
CDR3: CASSRRDRQETQYF
DNA: TGTGCCAGCAGCCGCCGGGACAGACAAGAGACCCAGTACTTC

V: TRBV29-1
D: .
J: TRBJ1-4
size: .
CDR3: CSVGDTGATNEKLFF
DNA: TGCAGCGTGGGGGACACCGGGGCGACTAATGAAAAACTGTTTTTT

V: TRBV7-3
D: .
J: TRBJ1-1
size: .
CDR3: CASSSSLNTEAFF
DNA: TGTGCCAGCAGCTCGTCCTTGAACACTGAAGCTTTCTTT

V: TRBV6-4
D: TRBD2
J: TRBJ2-3
size: .
CDR3: CASSEREGPDTQYF
DNA: TGTGCCAGCAGTGAGCGGGAGGGCCCAGATACGCAGTATTTT

V: TRBV7-2
D: TRBD1
J: TRBJ2-5
size: .
CDR3: CASNRPRVWDSQETQYF
DNA: TGTGCCAGCAACAGGCCGCGGGTGTGGGACAGCCAAGAGACCCAGTACTTC

V: TRBV10-1
D: TRBD1
J: TRBJ2-7
size: .
CDR3: CASSVGGQGPYEQYF
DNA: TGCGCCAGCAGTGTAGGGGGACAGGGACCCTACGAGCAGTACTTC

V: TRBV4-1
D: .
J: TRBJ1-5
size: .
CDR3: CASSQAADSNQPQHF
DNA: TGCGCCAGCAGCCAAGCGGCGGATAGCAATCAGCCCCAGCATTTT

V: TRBV11-3
D: TRBD2
J: TRBJ2-7
size: .
CDR3: CASSQGTSGFYEQYF
DNA: TGTGCCAGCAGCCAAGGGACTAGCGGATTCTACGAGCAGTACTTC

V: TRBV7-3
D: .
J: TRBJ1-2
size: .
CDR3: CASSARQNYGYTF
DNA: TGTGCCAGCAGCGCGAGACAGAACTATGGCTACACCTTC

V: TRBV19
D: .
J: TRBJ2-3
size: .
CDR3: CASSTPTELSGSTDTQYF
DNA: TGTGCCAGTAGTACACCAACGGAACTAAGCGGAAGCACGGATACGCAGTATTTT

V: TRBV18
D: .
J: TRBJ1-1
size: few
CDR3: CASSSLEGKNTEAFF
DNA: TGTGCCAGCTCATCCTTGGAGGGGAAGAACACTGAAGCTTTCTTT

V: TRBV18
D: .
J: TRBJ2-7
size: .
CDR3: CASSPPGTSYEQYF
DNA: TGTGCCAGCTCACCACCCGGGACATCCTACGAGCAGTACTTC